The TCR beta chain under discussion was sequenced for a study of T-cell reconstitution after alpha-beta-depleted transplantation in children. The sample holds a few counts of this clonotype. Preparation of the TCRbeta library involved a method that used unique molecular identifiers. From the PCR reads, TCRdb called clonotypes with MiXCR, one entry per CDR3 protein. This sample has around 340,000 distinct CDR3 sequences, with 10% to 15% found just once. Germline trimming cut 4 bases from V and 8 bases from J; bases unmatched to any gene: 2. CDR1 and CDR2 from the germline V gene are SEHNR and FQNEAQ (reference sequence). The CDR3 length is 12 residues.

This receptor was obtained from a human donor who donated a stem cell graft to a child with Fanconi anemia. The rearrangement joins TRBV7-9 to TRBJ2-1; 7 bases fit TRBD2. The sample here was PBMCs, taken from the stem cell graft. The CDR3 region is CASSWTSYEQFF. CDR3 coding DNA: TGTGCCAGCAGCTGGACTAGTTATGAGCAGTTCTTC.